This is a list of T cell receptor beta chains from one sample in a study of post-analysis software for immune sequencing data. TCRdb independently ran MiXCR on the PCR reads; one entry per CDR3 protein. This sample has hundreds of thousands of distinct CDR3 sequences; 55% to 60% occur once, and the top ten carry about 10%. What was sequenced was blood. These TCRs come from a girl aged 2 to 10 with multiple sclerosis. Both conserved end residues are part of each CDR3. Fields, in order: CDR3 DNA, CDR3 protein, clone size, J gene, D gene, V gene. The D gene is left open where the match is weak. A row's size may be missing; if present it is once, few, many or a size class.

CDR3 DNA: TGCAGCGTTGAAGATGGGGGGGACGAGCAGTACTTC
CDR3 protein: CSVEDGGDEQYF
clone size: .
J gene: TRBJ2-7
D gene: TRBD2
V gene: TRBV29-1

CDR3 DNA: TGCAGTGCCTGGGGGGGCACAGATACGCAGTATTTT
CDR3 protein: CSAWGGTDTQYF
clone size: .
J gene: TRBJ2-3
D gene: .
V gene: TRBV20-1

CDR3 DNA: TGTGCCAGCAGTTTGGACAGCTCGAACACTGAAGCTTTCTTT
CDR3 protein: CASSLDSSNTEAFF
clone size: .
J gene: TRBJ1-1
D gene: .
V gene: TRBV12-3/TRBV12-4

CDR3 DNA: TGCGCCAGCAGCTTGAGGAAGGGAACTAACTATGGCTACACCTTC
CDR3 protein: CASSLRKGTNYGYTF
clone size: .
J gene: TRBJ1-2
D gene: .
V gene: TRBV5-1

CDR3 DNA: TGTGCCAGCAGTTCGACCGACCCGAGCTATTCACCCCTCCACTTT
CDR3 protein: CASSSTDPSYSPLHF
clone size: few
J gene: TRBJ1-6
D gene: .
V gene: TRBV6-5

CDR3 DNA: TGTGCCAGCAGTTTCTCGACTAGCGGGAGGTCTAGCTCCTACGAGCAGTACTTC
CDR3 protein: CASSFSTSGRSSSYEQYF
clone size: .
J gene: TRBJ2-7
D gene: TRBD2
V gene: TRBV12-3/TRBV12-4

CDR3 DNA: TGCAGCGTCGCCACCCCCGGGACGGATTTTAACTATGGCTACACCTTC
CDR3 protein: CSVATPGTDFNYGYTF
clone size: few
J gene: TRBJ1-2
D gene: .
V gene: TRBV29-1

CDR3 DNA: TGTGCCAGCAGACACGGACATAATAGCAATCAGCCCCAGCATTTT
CDR3 protein: CASRHGHNSNQPQHF
clone size: .
J gene: TRBJ1-5
D gene: .
V gene: TRBV12-3/TRBV12-4

CDR3 DNA: TGTGCCAGCAGCTTACGGGACATTAGGGATGAGCAGTTCTTC
CDR3 protein: CASSLRDIRDEQFF
clone size: .
J gene: TRBJ2-1
D gene: .
V gene: TRBV7-9

CDR3 DNA: TGCAGTGCTATATTTGGTGGGGTTAATGGCTACACCTTC
CDR3 protein: CSAIFGGVNGYTF
clone size: .
J gene: TRBJ1-2
D gene: .
V gene: TRBV20-1

CDR3 DNA: TGCGCCAGCAGCTTGGGCCTGGGAGGCCAGGTAGTCTATGGCTACACCTTC
CDR3 protein: CASSLGLGGQVVYGYTF
clone size: .
J gene: TRBJ1-2
D gene: .
V gene: TRBV5-1

CDR3 DNA: TGTGCCATTGAAAACTACAGGGATGGTGGCTACACCTTC
CDR3 protein: CAIENYRDGGYTF
clone size: .
J gene: TRBJ1-2
D gene: .
V gene: TRBV10-3

CDR3 DNA: TGCGCCAGCAGCATAGGACTAGCGGGATATGAATTATTAGGGTTCTTC
CDR3 protein: CASSIGLAGYELLGFF
clone size: few
J gene: TRBJ2-1
D gene: TRBD2
V gene: TRBV5-1

CDR3 DNA: TGTGCCAGCAGTTACTCCTATAACCAAGAGACCCAGTACTTC
CDR3 protein: CASSYSYNQETQYF
clone size: .
J gene: TRBJ2-5
D gene: .
V gene: TRBV6-6

CDR3 DNA: TGTGCCATCGGGGAGGGCCAACCTGGGGCCAACGTCCTGACTTTC
CDR3 protein: CAIGEGQPGANVLTF
clone size: .
J gene: TRBJ2-6
D gene: TRBD2
V gene: TRBV10-3

CDR3 DNA: TGCAGCCCCCCCGATGAGGCCAACGCCCTGACTTTC
CDR3 protein: CSPPDEANALTF
clone size: .
J gene: TRBJ2-6
D gene: .
V gene: TRBV29-1

CDR3 DNA: TGCAGTGTCTCCGTCACAGATACGCAGTATTTT
CDR3 protein: CSVSVTDTQYF
clone size: few
J gene: TRBJ2-3
D gene: .
V gene: TRBV20-1

CDR3 DNA: TGCAGTGTGGAGCGACTAGCGGGAGGGACATCCTACAATGAGCAGTTCTTC
CDR3 protein: CSVERLAGGTSYNEQFF
clone size: .
J gene: TRBJ2-1
D gene: TRBD2
V gene: TRBV20-1

CDR3 DNA: TGCGCCAGCAGCCAAGAAACATTTATGAACACTGAAGCTTTCTTT
CDR3 protein: CASSQETFMNTEAFF
clone size: .
J gene: TRBJ1-1
D gene: .
V gene: TRBV4-3

CDR3 DNA: TGTGCCATCCGACCCCTAGCACGGAACACTGAAGCTTTCTTT
CDR3 protein: CAIRPLARNTEAFF
clone size: .
J gene: TRBJ1-1
D gene: .
V gene: TRBV6-1

CDR3 DNA: TGCGCCAGCAGCGTCCATAGGGAGTCCTACGAGCAGTACTTC
CDR3 protein: CASSVHRESYEQYF
clone size: .
J gene: TRBJ2-7
D gene: .
V gene: TRBV5-1

CDR3 DNA: TGTGCCAGCAGCTTAAAAGTGACCGGGGTAGATACGCAGTATTTT
CDR3 protein: CASSLKVTGVDTQYF
clone size: .
J gene: TRBJ2-3
D gene: .
V gene: TRBV11-2

CDR3 DNA: TGCAGCGCTAGGCGGGACCCCAATGAGCAGTTCTTC
CDR3 protein: CSARRDPNEQFF
clone size: .
J gene: TRBJ2-1
D gene: .
V gene: TRBV20-1

CDR3 DNA: TGTGCCAGCAGCTCGACTAGCAGGGGGGTCTTTAAAGAGACCCAGTACTTC
CDR3 protein: CASSSTSRGVFKETQYF
clone size: .
J gene: TRBJ2-5
D gene: .
V gene: TRBV7-7

CDR3 DNA: TGCGCCAGCAGTCCGGATAGCTCGGATACGCAGTATTTT
CDR3 protein: CASSPDSSDTQYF
clone size: few
J gene: TRBJ2-3
D gene: .
V gene: TRBV5-1

CDR3 DNA: TGTGCCAGCAGTCGAACAGGGACATATGGCTACACCTTC
CDR3 protein: CASSRTGTYGYTF
clone size: .
J gene: TRBJ1-2
D gene: .
V gene: TRBV6-1

CDR3 DNA: TGCAGCGTTGAAGTCCCCGAGATTGATCCCTACAATGAGCAGTACTTC
CDR3 protein: CSVEVPEIDPYNEQYF
clone size: .
J gene: TRBJ2-7
D gene: .
V gene: TRBV29-1

CDR3 DNA: TGTGCCAGCAGTTCCGGACAAGGAGCTTTCTTT
CDR3 protein: CASSSGQGAFF
clone size: once
J gene: TRBJ1-1
D gene: .
V gene: TRBV12-3/TRBV12-4

CDR3 DNA: TGCAGCGTTGCGAGTCTAGCGGGAGGTTACCATGAGCAGTTCTTC
CDR3 protein: CSVASLAGGYHEQFF
clone size: .
J gene: TRBJ2-1
D gene: TRBD2
V gene: TRBV29-1

CDR3 DNA: TGTGCCAGCAGCTTCATCAGTTCTAACTATGGCTACACCTTC
CDR3 protein: CASSFISSNYGYTF
clone size: .
J gene: TRBJ1-2
D gene: .
V gene: TRBV5-5

CDR3 DNA: TGTGCCAGCAGTTTGCCAGGGGTGGTAGGGGGCTACACCTTC
CDR3 protein: CASSLPGVVGGYTF
clone size: .
J gene: TRBJ1-2
D gene: .
V gene: TRBV12-3/TRBV12-4

CDR3 DNA: TGTGCCAGCAGCGAATTTCCCAACACCGGGGAGCTGTTTTTT
CDR3 protein: CASSEFPNTGELFF
clone size: .
J gene: TRBJ2-2
D gene: .
V gene: TRBV25-1

CDR3 DNA: TGTGCCAGCAGTTCCGTTGGGACTAGGGGGTCTGATGAGCAGTTCTTC
CDR3 protein: CASSSVGTRGSDEQFF
clone size: .
J gene: TRBJ2-1
D gene: TRBD2
V gene: TRBV6-4

CDR3 DNA: TGTGCCAGCAGCCTAGGTGGGGGACCCCTGCGGTATTTT
CDR3 protein: CASSLGGGPLRYF
clone size: .
J gene: TRBJ2-3
D gene: .
V gene: TRBV11-2

CDR3 DNA: TGTGCCAGCAGGTCCGGGACAGGGTATTTGTACTTC
CDR3 protein: CASRSGTGYLYF
clone size: once
J gene: TRBJ2-7
D gene: TRBD1
V gene: TRBV6-5

CDR3 DNA: TGTGCCAGCAGTGACAGGCCGGGCACTGAGCAGTTCTTC
CDR3 protein: CASSDRPGTEQFF
clone size: .
J gene: TRBJ2-1
D gene: .
V gene: TRBV27

CDR3 DNA: TGTGCCAGCGGTATGGCGGGGGGCCAAGAGACCCAGTACTTC
CDR3 protein: CASGMAGGQETQYF
clone size: few
J gene: TRBJ2-5
D gene: TRBD2
V gene: TRBV12-3/TRBV12-4

CDR3 DNA: TGCAGCGTTGAGATTGGACAGGGTGTAGTCACAGATACGCAGTATTTT
CDR3 protein: CSVEIGQGVVTDTQYF
clone size: .
J gene: TRBJ2-3
D gene: TRBD1
V gene: TRBV29-1

CDR3 DNA: TGTGCCAGCAGCTTTCCCGTCTCGGAGACCCAGTACTTC
CDR3 protein: CASSFPVSETQYF
clone size: .
J gene: TRBJ2-5
D gene: .
V gene: TRBV7-2

CDR3 DNA: TGCAGCGTTGATTTCCCAAATTCTGAAGCTTTCTTT
CDR3 protein: CSVDFPNSEAFF
clone size: .
J gene: TRBJ1-1
D gene: .
V gene: TRBV29-1

CDR3 DNA: TGTGCCAGCAGCCCGGGACAGAGTAAAAACATTCAGTACTTC
CDR3 protein: CASSPGQSKNIQYF
clone size: few
J gene: TRBJ2-4
D gene: TRBD1
V gene: TRBV5-4

CDR3 DNA: TGCAGCGCGGGGACAGGGAATCAGCCCCAGCATTTT
CDR3 protein: CSAGTGNQPQHF
clone size: few
J gene: TRBJ1-5
D gene: TRBD1
V gene: TRBV29-1

CDR3 DNA: TGCGCCAGCAGAGAAGGTAGCGGGAGGGGTGAGCAGTTCTTC
CDR3 protein: CASREGSGRGEQFF
clone size: .
J gene: TRBJ2-1
D gene: TRBD2
V gene: TRBV10-2

CDR3 DNA: TGCGCCAGCAGCGGGGACAGGGGGCTCCGCACTGAAGCTTTCTTT
CDR3 protein: CASSGDRGLRTEAFF
clone size: .
J gene: TRBJ1-1
D gene: TRBD1
V gene: TRBV5-1

CDR3 DNA: TGTGCCAGCAGTTTTGACGGACAGGGGAACACTGAAGCTTTCTTT
CDR3 protein: CASSFDGQGNTEAFF
clone size: .
J gene: TRBJ1-1
D gene: TRBD1
V gene: TRBV12-3/TRBV12-4

CDR3 DNA: TGCGCCAGCAGCGACAGGGTGGTTGTGGAGACCCAGTACTTC
CDR3 protein: CASSDRVVVETQYF
clone size: once
J gene: TRBJ2-5
D gene: TRBD1
V gene: TRBV5-1

CDR3 DNA: TGTGCCAGCAGCCAAGTAGGCAGTAAGCAGCCCCAGCATTTT
CDR3 protein: CASSQVGSKQPQHF
clone size: .
J gene: TRBJ1-5
D gene: .
V gene: TRBV4-2

CDR3 DNA: TGCGCCAGCAGCTCGGTCGGAGCAGGCTCCTACAATGAGCAGTTCTTC
CDR3 protein: CASSSVGAGSYNEQFF
clone size: .
J gene: TRBJ2-1
D gene: .
V gene: TRBV5-1

CDR3 DNA: TGTGCCAGCAGCGTTGACAAGGCGGGGGGCAGTCCCCCCTACGAGCAGTACTTC
CDR3 protein: CASSVDKAGGSPPYEQYF
clone size: .
J gene: TRBJ2-7
D gene: TRBD2
V gene: TRBV9

CDR3 DNA: TGTGCCAGCAGCTTAGGGGGGGTAGGGCAGTTCTTC
CDR3 protein: CASSLGGVGQFF
clone size: few
J gene: TRBJ2-1
D gene: .
V gene: TRBV7-2

CDR3 DNA: TGTGCCAGCAGTTACTCGGGAAGCTATAGCAATCAGCCCCAGCATTTT
CDR3 protein: CASSYSGSYSNQPQHF
clone size: .
J gene: TRBJ1-5
D gene: .
V gene: TRBV6-6

CDR3 DNA: TGTGCCAGCAGCTTGGACAGCTCCCCGTACACTGAAGCTTTCTTT
CDR3 protein: CASSLDSSPYTEAFF
clone size: .
J gene: TRBJ1-1
D gene: .
V gene: TRBV5-8